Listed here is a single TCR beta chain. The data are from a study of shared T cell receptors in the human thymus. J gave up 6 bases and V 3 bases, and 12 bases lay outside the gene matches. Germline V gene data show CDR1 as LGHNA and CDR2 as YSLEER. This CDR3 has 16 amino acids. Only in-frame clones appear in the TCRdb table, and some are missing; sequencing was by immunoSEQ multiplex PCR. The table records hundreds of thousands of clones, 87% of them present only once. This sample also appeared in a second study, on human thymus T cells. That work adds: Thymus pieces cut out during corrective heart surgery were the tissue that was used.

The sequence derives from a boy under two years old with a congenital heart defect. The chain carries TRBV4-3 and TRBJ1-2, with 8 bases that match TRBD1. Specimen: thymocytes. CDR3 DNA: TGCGCCAGCAGCCAGAACCCAGACAGGGGAAATAATGGCTACACCTTC. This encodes CASSQNPDRGNNGYTF.